This TCR beta chain was captured in a study of T cells in Graves' hyperthyroidism and ophthalmopathy. The wider study: The initial diagnosis was the point when peripheral blood was collected, ahead of any treatment.

The CDR3 consists of 12 residues. CDR1 and CDR2 from the germline V gene are KGHSH and LQKENI. The ends were cut back, 3 bases at V and 13 bases at J, with 15 bases in the middle. Study outcomes and limitations: Blood samples included most of the expanded thyroid clonotypes exceeding 0.001. Ophthalmopathy got predicted by the model a median approximately six months before its onset.

This clonotype has a count of ten or more. The antigen is unknown. TCR beta CDR3 region amplification was performed from RNA transcripts. HTBI primers were the set used in a first-round RT-PCR of the TCR CDR3. TCRdb re-called the multiplex PCR reads with MiXCR, one entry per CDR3 protein. The sample records roughly 350,000 distinct CDR3 sequences, more than 14% being singletons. Source material for PBMCs was about 11 ml fresh peripheral blood. The receptor comes from a woman under 40 with Graves' ophthalmopathy. The chain couples TRBV18 to TRBJ1-1; D is perhaps TRBD1 (5 bases). Material: blood. This CDR3 reads CASSPGQAVNFF. CDR3 DNA sequence: TGTGCCAGCTCACCGGGGCAGGCGGTAAATTTCTTT.